The 12 T cell receptor beta chains in this list originate from one sample, sequenced in a study of cytomegalovirus exposure and HLA in healthy donors. The PCR used 60 Vbeta and 13 Jbeta primers. Using immunoSEQ multiplex PCR, the repertoire was profiled, and TCRdb retains in-frame clones only, with some absent. This table holds approximately 140,000 clones, 80% found once. The sequenced sample was PBMCs. Receptor source: a male donor in good health and CMV-seropositive.

This chain links TRBV6-5 with TRBJ2-7, with D tentatively TRBD1 (6 bases). Trimming left V 0 bases short and J 7 bases short, with 16 bases between. Germline V gene lookup returns CDR1 MNHEY and CDR2 SVGAGI. The CDR3 is 15 amino acids. Here the CDR3 DNA reads TGTGCCAGCAGTTACTCTACCGGACAGTATGATGAGCAGTACTTC. It translates to CASSYSTGQYDEQYF.

The genes are TRBV4-3 and TRBJ1-1; TRBD1 matches at 10 bases. J was trimmed by 1 base and V by 4 bases; bases with no gene match: 3. CDR1 and CDR2 from the germline V gene are LGHNA and YSLEER. CDR3 length: 15 residues. CDR3 in DNA: TGCGCCAGCAGCCTAGGGACAGGGGCGAACACTGAAGCTTTCTTT. Protein product: CASSLGTGANTEAFF.

The V and J genes are TRBV11-1 and TRBJ2-3; TRBD2 aligns across 12 bases. CDR1 and CDR2 from the germline V gene are SGHAT and FQDESV (reference sequence). The length of the CDR3 is 13 residues. The V and J ends lost 6 bases and 12 bases, in that order; junction bases with no gene match: 7. In DNA form, the CDR3 reads TGTGCCAGCAGAACTAGCGGGGGGCCAGTACAGTATTTT. This sequence encodes CASRTSGGPVQYF.

The rearrangement uses TRBV2 and TRBJ2-4; D is unclear. Per the germline V gene, CDR1 is SNHLY and CDR2 is FYNNEI. The CDR3 is 14 residues long. Trimming pared 1 base from V and 11 bases from J, leaving 15 bases between. The CDR3 here is CASSEGRNTIFQYF. The CDR3 nucleotides are TGTGCCAGCAGTGAAGGGAGAAACACAATATTTCAGTACTTC.

J is TRBJ1-2 and V is TRBV27; D unclear. CDR3 size: 17 residues. The V end was cut by 5 bases, the J end by 6 bases, with 25 bases between. Germline V gene sequence: CDR1 MNHEY, CDR2 SMNVEV (reference sequence). CDR3: CASSTYRTRGVGNGYTF. The CDR3 DNA is TGTGCCAGCAGTACATATCGAACCCGGGGAGTTGGGAATGGCTACACCTTC.

The V call is TRBV5-6, the J call TRBJ2-3; 8 bases are a match to TRBD2. Losses at the gene ends were 1 base for V and 5 bases for J; bases not matched to a gene: 12. The CDR3 totals 17 residues. CDR1 and CDR2 from the germline V gene are SGHDT and YYEEEE. CDR3 coding DNA: TGTGCCAGCAGCTTGATGGGGACTAGAGATTCTCAAGATACGCAGTATTTT. Protein product: CASSLMGTRDSQDTQYF.

The DNA of the CDR3 is TGTGCCAGCAGCCCAATTGGGGGGGGCAGGTACGAGCAGTACTTC. It is translated as CASSPIGGGRYEQYF. The chain is built from TRBV7-2 and TRBJ2-7, with D perhaps matching TRBD2 (7 bases). Trimming cost V 5 bases and J 4 bases, with 18 bases left between them. CDR1 and CDR2 from the germline V gene are SGHTA and FQGNSA. This CDR3 contains 15 residues.

The chain joins TRBV1 to TRBJ2-5; the D segment call TRBD2 is taken from the table without a DNA check. TRBV1 has pseudogene status. This CDR3 comprises 17 residues. The CDR3 loop is CTSSQRLAGDPQETQYF. CDR3 bases: TGCACCAGCAGCCAGAGACTAGCGGGAGATCCCCAAGAGACCCAGTACTTC.

This clone was seen more than once but under ten times. V and J are TRBV6-5 and TRBJ2-7; 11 nucleotides match TRBD1. The length of the CDR3 is 15 residues. J lost 6 bases, V lost 0 bases, and 4 bases had no gene match. Germline V gene lookup returns CDR1 MNHEY and CDR2 SVGAGI. CDR3 sequence reads: CASSYSGQGASEQYF. The CDR3 bases are TGTGCCAGCAGTTACTCTGGACAGGGGGCGAGCGAGCAGTACTTC.

This clone was picked up one time. The chain links TRBV6-5 to TRBJ1-3; TRBD1 is a possible D gene (6 bases). CDR1 and CDR2 (germline): MNHEY, SVGAGI. The CDR3 has 15 amino acids. V was shortened by 5 bases and J by 6 bases, with 17 bases between the two germline ends. The CDR3: CASSRDQGRLNTIYF. DNA of the CDR3: TGTGCCAGCAGTCGTGACCAGGGGCGTCTAAACACCATATATTTT.

The rearrangement links TRBV19 to TRBJ2-7, with 8 positions matching TRBD2. V shed 5 bases and J 5 bases; nucleotides not matched to a gene: 8. CDR1 LNHDA and CDR2 SQIVND come from the germline V gene (reference sequence). The CDR3 totals 14 residues. DNA for the CDR3: TGTGCCAGTAGTCCGAGCGGGAGTCTCAACGAGCAGTACTTC. As protein: CASSPSGSLNEQYF.

The chain employs TRBV18 and TRBJ2-3; 10 nucleotides match TRBD1. This CDR3 is built from 15 residues. The J segment lost 4 bases and the V segment lost 3 bases, leaving 4 bases of the junction unmatched. CDR1 KGHSH and CDR2 LQKENI come from the germline V gene. The CDR3 region is CASSPGTGDPDTQYF. In nucleotides, the CDR3 is TGTGCCAGCTCACCCGGGACAGGGGACCCAGATACGCAGTATTTT. The whole variable domain, filled in from reference TRBV18 and TRBJ2-3, reads NAGVMQNPRHLVRRRGQEARLRCSPMKGHSHVYWYRQLPEEGLKFMVYLQKENIIDESGMPKERFSAEFPKEGPSILRIQQVVRGDSAAYFCASSPGTGDPDTQYFGPGTRLTVL.